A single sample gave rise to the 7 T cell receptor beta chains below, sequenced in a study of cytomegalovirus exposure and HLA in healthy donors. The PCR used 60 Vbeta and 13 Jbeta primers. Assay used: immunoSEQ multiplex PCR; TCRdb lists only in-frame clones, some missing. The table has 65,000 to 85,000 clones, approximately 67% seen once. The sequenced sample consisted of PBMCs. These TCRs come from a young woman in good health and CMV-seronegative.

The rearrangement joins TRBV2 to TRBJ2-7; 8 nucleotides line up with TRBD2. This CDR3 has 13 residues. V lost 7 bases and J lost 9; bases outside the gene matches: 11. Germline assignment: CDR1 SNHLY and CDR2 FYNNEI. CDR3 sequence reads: CASITGGTNGQYF. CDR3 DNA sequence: TGTGCCAGCATCACGGGAGGGACAAACGGGCAGTACTTC.

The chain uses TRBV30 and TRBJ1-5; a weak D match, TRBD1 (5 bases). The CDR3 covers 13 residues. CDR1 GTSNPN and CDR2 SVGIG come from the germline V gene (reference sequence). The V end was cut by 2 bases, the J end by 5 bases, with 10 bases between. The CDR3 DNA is TGTGCCTGGAGTCGGTGGGGGGATCAGCCCCAGCATTTT. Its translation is CAWSRWGDQPQHF.

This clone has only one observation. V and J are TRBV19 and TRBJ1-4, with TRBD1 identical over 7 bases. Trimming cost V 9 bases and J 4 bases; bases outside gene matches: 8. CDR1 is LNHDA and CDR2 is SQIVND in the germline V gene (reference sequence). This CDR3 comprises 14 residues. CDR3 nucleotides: TGTGCCAGCAGACAGGGCATGAATAATGAAAAACTGTTTTTT. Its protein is CASRQGMNNEKLFF.

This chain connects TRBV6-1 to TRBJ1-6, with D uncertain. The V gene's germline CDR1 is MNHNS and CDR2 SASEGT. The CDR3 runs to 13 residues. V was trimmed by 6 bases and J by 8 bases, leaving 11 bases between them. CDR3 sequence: CASRFLRDSPLHF. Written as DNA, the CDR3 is TGTGCCAGCAGGTTCCTTCGGGATTCACCCCTCCACTTT.

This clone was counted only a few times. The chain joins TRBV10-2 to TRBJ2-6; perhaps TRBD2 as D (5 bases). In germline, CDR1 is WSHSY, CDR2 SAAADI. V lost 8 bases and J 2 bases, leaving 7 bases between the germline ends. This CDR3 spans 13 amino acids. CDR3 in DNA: TGCGCCAGCCGGGGAGCTGGGGCCAACGTCCTGACTTTC. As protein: CASRGAGANVLTF.

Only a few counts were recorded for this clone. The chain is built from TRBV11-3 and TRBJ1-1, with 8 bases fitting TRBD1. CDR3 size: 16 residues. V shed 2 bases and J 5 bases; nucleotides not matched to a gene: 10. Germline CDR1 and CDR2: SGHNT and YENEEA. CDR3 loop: CASSLPPTGALTEAFF. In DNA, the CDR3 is TGTGCCAGCAGCTTACCCCCGACAGGGGCTTTGACTGAAGCTTTCTTT.

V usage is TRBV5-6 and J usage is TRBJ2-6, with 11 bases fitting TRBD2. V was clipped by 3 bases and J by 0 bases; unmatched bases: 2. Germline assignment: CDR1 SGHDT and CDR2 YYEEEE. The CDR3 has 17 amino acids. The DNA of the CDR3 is TGTGCCAGCAGCTGGACTAGCGGGCACTCTGGGGCCAACGTCCTGACTTTC. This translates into CASSWTSGHSGANVLTF.